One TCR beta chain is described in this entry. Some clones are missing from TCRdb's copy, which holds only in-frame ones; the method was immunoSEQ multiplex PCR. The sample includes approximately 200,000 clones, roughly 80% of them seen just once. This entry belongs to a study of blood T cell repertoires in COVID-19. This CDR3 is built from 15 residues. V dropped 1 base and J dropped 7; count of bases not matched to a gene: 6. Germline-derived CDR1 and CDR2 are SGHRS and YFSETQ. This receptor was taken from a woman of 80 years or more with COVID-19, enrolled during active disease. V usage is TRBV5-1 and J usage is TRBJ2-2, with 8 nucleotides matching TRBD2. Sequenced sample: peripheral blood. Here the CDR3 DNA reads TGCGCCAGCAGCTTGCAAAGCGGGAGTGGCGGGGAGCTGTTTTTT. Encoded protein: CASSLQSGSGGELFF.